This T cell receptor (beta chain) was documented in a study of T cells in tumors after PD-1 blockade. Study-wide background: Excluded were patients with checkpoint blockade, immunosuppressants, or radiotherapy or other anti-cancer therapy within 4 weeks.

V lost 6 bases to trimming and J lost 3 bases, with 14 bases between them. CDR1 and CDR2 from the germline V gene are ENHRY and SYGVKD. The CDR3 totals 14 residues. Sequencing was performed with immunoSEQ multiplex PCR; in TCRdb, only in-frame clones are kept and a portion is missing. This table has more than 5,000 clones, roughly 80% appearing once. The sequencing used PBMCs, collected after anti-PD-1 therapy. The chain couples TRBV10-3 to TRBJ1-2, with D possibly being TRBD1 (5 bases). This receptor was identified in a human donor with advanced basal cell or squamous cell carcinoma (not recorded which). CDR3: CAIRLSGSDYGYTF. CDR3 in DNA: TGTGCCATCAGGTTATCAGGGTCTGACTATGGCTACACCTTC.